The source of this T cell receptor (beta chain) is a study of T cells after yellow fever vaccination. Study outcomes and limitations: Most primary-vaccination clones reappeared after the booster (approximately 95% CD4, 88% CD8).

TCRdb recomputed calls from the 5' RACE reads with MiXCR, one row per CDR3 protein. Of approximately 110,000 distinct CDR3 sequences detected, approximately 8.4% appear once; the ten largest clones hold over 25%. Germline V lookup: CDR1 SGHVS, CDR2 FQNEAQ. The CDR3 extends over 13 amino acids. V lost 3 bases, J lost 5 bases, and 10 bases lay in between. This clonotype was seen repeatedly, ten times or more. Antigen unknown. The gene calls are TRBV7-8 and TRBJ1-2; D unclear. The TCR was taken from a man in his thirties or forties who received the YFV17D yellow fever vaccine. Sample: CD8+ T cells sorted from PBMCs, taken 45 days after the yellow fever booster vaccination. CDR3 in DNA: TGTGCCAGCAGCTTGATTGACCTATATGGCTACACCTTC. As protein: CASSLIDLYGYTF.